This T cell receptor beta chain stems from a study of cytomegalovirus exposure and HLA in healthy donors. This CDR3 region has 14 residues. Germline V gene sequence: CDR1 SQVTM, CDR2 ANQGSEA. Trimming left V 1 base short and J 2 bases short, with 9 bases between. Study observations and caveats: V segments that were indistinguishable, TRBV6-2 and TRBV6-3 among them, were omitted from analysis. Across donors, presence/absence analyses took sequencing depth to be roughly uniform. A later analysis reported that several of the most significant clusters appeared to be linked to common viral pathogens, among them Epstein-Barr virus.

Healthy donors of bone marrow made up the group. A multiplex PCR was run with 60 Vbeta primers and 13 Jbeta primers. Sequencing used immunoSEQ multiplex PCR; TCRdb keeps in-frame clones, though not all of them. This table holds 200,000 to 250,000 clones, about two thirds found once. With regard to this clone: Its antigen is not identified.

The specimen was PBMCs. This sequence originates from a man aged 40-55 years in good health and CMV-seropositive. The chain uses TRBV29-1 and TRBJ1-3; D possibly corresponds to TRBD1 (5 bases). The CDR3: CSVEVAGAGNTIYF. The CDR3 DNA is TGCAGCGTTGAAGTGGCGGGGGCTGGAAACACCATATATTTT.